The 4 T cell receptor beta chains below all came from one sample that was sequenced in a study of CD8 T cell repertoires and HIV-1 epitope variants. Assay used: immunoSEQ multiplex PCR; TCRdb lists only in-frame clones, some missing. Altogether 6,000 to 8,000 clones are present, roughly two thirds being singletons, with the ten largest covering roughly 40%. These TCRs' antigens remain unknown. The specimen was cultured CD8+ T cells derived from PBMCs. Every receptor here comes from a male donor with HIV.

There are a few counts of this clone. The rearrangement links TRBV2 to TRBJ2-1, with D hard to call. Trimming took 4 bases from V and 10 from J, leaving 11 bases between them. This CDR3 is built from 12 residues. Germline values: CDR1 SNHLY, CDR2 FYNNEI. The CDR3 protein is CASSGLVSEQFF. DNA for the CDR3: TGTGCCAGCAGTGGGTTGGTTTCAGAGCAGTTCTTC.

V and J are TRBV4-2 and TRBJ1-2; 9 bases are shared with TRBD1. The junction had 8 bases not matched to a gene; V was cut back by 0 bases and J by 0 bases. The CDR3 consists of 18 residues. CDR1 is LGHNA and CDR2 is YNFKEQ in the germline V gene. The CDR3 DNA follows: TGTGCCAGCAGCCAAGAGGGCGGGACAGGGATTTCTAACTATGGCTACACCTTC. Translating it yields CASSQEGGTGISNYGYTF.

The V and J genes are TRBV5-6 and TRBJ1-2; TRBD1 matches at 11 bases. CDR1 is SGHDT, CDR2 YYEEEE, per germline. The CDR3 spans 15 residues. The ends lost 4 bases at V and 3 bases at J; junction bases unmatched: 5. The CDR3 coding sequence is TGTGCCAGCAGCCCGGGACAGGGGGTCGACTATGGCTACACCTTC. Protein: CASSPGQGVDYGYTF.

The genes are TRBV5-4 and TRBJ1-2; D is unresolved. CDR1 is SGHNT and CDR2 is YYREEE in the germline V gene (reference sequence). With 0 bases removed from V and 3 bases from J, the gap between germline ends came to 18 bases. CDR3 size: 17 residues. CDR3 protein: CASSLGFQDVGDYGYTF. The CDR3 nucleotides read TGTGCCAGCAGCTTGGGATTTCAGGATGTAGGCGACTATGGCTACACCTTC. Full variable domain (missing parts from reference TRBV5-4 and TRBJ1-2): ETGVTQSPTHLIKTRGQQVTLRCSSQSGHNTVSWYQQALGQGPQFIFQYYREEENGRGNFPPRFSGLQFPNYSSELNVNALELDDSALYLCASSLGFQDVGDYGYTFGSGTRLTVV.